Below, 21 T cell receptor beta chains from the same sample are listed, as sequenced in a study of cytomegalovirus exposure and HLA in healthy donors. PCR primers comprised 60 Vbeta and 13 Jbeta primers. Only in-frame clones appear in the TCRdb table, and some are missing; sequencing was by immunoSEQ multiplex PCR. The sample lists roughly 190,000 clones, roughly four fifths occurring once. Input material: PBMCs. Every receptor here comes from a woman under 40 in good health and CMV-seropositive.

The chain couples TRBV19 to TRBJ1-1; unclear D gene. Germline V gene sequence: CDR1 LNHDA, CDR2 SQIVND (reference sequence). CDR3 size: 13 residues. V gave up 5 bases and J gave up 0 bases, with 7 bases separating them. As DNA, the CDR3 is TGTGCCAGTAGTGCCTCGGTGAACACTGAAGCTTTCTTT. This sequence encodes CASSASVNTEAFF. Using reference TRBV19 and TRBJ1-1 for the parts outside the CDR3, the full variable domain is DGGITQSPKYLFRKEGQNVTLSCEQNLNHDAMYWYRQDPGQGLRLIYYSQIVNDFQKGDIAEGYSVSREKKESFPLTVTSAQKNPTAFYLCASSASVNTEAFFGQGTRLTVV.

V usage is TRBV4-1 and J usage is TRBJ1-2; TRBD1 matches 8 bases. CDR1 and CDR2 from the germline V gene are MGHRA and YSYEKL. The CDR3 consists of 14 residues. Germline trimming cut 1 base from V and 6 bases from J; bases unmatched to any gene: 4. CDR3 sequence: CASSQVGQGDGYTF. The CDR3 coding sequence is TGCGCCAGCAGCCAAGTTGGACAGGGAGATGGCTACACCTTC.

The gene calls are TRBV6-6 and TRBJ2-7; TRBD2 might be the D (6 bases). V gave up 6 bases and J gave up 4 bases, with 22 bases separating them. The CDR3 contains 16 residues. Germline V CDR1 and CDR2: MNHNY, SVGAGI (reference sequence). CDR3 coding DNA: TGTGCCAGCAGGAGTTCCCTTGGTCGGGAGACTTACGAGCAGTACTTC. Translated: CASRSSLGRETYEQYF.

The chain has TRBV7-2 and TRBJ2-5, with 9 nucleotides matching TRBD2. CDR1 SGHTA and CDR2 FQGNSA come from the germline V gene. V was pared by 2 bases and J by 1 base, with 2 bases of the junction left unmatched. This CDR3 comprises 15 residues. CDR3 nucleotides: TGTGCCAGCAGCTTAAGCGGGAGGATCCAAGAGACCCAGTACTTC. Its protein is CASSLSGRIQETQYF.

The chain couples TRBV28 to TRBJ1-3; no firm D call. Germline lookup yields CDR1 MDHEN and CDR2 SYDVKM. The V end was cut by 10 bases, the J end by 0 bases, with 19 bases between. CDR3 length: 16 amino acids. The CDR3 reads CATGERSANSGNTIYF. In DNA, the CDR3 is TGTGCCACTGGGGAGCGCTCTGCCAACTCTGGAAACACCATATATTTT.

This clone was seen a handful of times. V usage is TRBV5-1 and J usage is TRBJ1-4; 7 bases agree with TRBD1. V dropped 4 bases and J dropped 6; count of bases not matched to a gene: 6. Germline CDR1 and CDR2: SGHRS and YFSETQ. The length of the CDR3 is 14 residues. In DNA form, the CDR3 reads TGCGCCAGCAGCACGGACAGGTTTTATGAAAAACTGTTTTTT. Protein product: CASSTDRFYEKLFF.

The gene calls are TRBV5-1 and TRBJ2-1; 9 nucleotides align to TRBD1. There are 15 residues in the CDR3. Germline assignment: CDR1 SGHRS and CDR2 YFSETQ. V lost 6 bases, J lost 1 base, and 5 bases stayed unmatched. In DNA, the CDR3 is TGCGCCAGCAACCCGACAGGGGGATCCTACAATGAGCAGTTCTTC. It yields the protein CASNPTGGSYNEQFF.

CDR3 protein: CASSLLAGVTYEQYF. The CDR3 region has the DNA TGTGCCAGCAGCTTGCTAGCGGGAGTCACCTACGAGCAGTACTTC. This rearrangement joins TRBV5-4 to TRBJ2-7, with 10 bases lining up with TRBD2. Germline V gene sequence: CDR1 SGHNT, CDR2 YYREEE (reference sequence). The CDR3 length is 15 residues. J gave up 2 bases and V 1 base, and 3 bases lay outside the gene matches.

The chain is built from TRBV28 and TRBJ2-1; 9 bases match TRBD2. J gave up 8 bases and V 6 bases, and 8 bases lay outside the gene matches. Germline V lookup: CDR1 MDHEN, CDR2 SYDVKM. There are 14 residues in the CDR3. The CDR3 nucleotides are TGTGCCAGCAGCCTGGCGGGGGGGAGGTATGAGCAGTTCTTC. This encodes CASSLAGGRYEQFF.

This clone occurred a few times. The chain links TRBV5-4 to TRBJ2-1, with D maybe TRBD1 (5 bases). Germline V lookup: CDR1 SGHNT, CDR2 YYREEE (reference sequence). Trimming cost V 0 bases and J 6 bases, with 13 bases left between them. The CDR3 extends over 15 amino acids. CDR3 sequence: CASSLVQGSFNEQFF. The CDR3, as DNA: TGTGCCAGCAGCTTGGTGCAGGGAAGCTTCAATGAGCAGTTCTTC.

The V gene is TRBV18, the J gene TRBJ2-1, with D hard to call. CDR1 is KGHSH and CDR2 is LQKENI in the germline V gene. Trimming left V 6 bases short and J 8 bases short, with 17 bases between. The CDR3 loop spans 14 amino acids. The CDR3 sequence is CASSPDTSGHEQFF. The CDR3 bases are TGTGCCAGCTCCCCCGATACTTCAGGTCATGAGCAGTTCTTC.

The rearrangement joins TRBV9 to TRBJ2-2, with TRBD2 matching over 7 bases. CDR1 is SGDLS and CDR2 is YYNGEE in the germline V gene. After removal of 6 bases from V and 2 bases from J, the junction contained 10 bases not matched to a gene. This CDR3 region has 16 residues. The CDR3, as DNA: TGTGCCAGCACGGTCAGACTAGCAGCCAACACCGGGGAGCTGTTTTTT. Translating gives CASTVRLAANTGELFF.

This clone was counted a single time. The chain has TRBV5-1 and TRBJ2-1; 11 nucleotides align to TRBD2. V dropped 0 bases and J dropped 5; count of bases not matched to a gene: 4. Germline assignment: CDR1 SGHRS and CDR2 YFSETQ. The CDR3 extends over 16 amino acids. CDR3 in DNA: TGCGCCAGCAGCTTGGCCGTAGCGGGAGGGAACAATGAGCAGTTCTTC. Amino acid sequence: CASSLAVAGGNNEQFF.

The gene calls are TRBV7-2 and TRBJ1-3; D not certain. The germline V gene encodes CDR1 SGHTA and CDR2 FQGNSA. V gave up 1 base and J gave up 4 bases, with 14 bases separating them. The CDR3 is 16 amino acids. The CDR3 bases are TGTGCCAGCAGCTTAGTCCCAGGAATCCAGGGAAACACCATATATTTT. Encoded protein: CASSLVPGIQGNTIYF.

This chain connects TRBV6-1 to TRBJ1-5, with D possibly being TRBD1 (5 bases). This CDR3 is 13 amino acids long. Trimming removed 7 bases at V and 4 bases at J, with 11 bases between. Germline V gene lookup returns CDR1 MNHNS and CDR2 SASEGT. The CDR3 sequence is CASKTDTNQPQHF. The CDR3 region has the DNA TGTGCCAGCAAAACGGACACGAATCAGCCCCAGCATTTT.

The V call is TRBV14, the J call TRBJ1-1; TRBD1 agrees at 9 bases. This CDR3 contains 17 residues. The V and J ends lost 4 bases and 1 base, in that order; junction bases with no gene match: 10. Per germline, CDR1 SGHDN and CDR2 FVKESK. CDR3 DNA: TGTGCCAGCAGCCGGACAGGGGCCGGAGTGACGAACACTGAAGCTTTCTTT. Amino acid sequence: CASSRTGAGVTNTEAFF. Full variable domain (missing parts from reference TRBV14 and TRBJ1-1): EAGVTQFPSHSVIEKGQTVTLRCDPISGHDNLYWYRRVMGKEIKFLLHFVKESKQDESGMPNNRFLAERTGGTYSTLKVQPAELEDSGVYFCASSRTGAGVTNTEAFFGQGTRLTVV.

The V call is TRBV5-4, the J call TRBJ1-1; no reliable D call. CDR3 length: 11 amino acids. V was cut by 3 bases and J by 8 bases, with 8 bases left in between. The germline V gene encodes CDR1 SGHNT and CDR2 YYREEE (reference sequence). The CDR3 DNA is TGTGCCAGCAGCTCCCCCTCGGAAGCTTTCTTT. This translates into CASSSPSEAFF.

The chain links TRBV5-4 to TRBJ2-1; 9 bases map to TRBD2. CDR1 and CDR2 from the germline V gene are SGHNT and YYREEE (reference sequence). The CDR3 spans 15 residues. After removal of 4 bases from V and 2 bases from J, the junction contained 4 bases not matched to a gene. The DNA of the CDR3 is TGTGCCAGCAGCCTGGGACTAGCAGCCTACAATGAGCAGTTCTTC. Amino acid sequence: CASSLGLAAYNEQFF. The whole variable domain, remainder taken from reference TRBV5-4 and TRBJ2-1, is ETGVTQSPTHLIKTRGQQVTLRCSSQSGHNTVSWYQQALGQGPQFIFQYYREEENGRGNFPPRFSGLQFPNYSSELNVNALELDDSALYLCASSLGLAAYNEQFFGPGTRLTVL.

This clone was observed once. The CDR3, as DNA: TGTGCCAGCAGCCTCCCCGGGACAGACGAGCAGTACTTC. Translating gives CASSLPGTDEQYF. The chain uses TRBV13 and TRBJ2-7, with TRBD1 matching 7 bases. The ends lost 5 bases at V and 5 bases at J; junction bases unmatched: 6. This CDR3 has 13 amino acids. CDR1 is PRHDT and CDR2 is FYEKMQ in the germline V gene (reference sequence).

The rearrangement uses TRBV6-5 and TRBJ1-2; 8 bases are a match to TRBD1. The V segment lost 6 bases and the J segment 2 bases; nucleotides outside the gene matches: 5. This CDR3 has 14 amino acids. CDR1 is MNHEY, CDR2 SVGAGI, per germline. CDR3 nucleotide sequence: TGTGCCAGCAGCACGGACAGGGAAAACTATGGCTACACCTTC. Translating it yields CASSTDRENYGYTF.

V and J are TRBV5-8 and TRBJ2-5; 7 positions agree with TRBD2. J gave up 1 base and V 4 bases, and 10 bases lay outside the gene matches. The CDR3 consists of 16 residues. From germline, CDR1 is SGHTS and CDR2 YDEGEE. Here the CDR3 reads CASSLRGVAGQETQYF. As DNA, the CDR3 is TGTGCCAGCAGCCTCCGCGGGGTAGCGGGCCAAGAGACCCAGTACTTC.